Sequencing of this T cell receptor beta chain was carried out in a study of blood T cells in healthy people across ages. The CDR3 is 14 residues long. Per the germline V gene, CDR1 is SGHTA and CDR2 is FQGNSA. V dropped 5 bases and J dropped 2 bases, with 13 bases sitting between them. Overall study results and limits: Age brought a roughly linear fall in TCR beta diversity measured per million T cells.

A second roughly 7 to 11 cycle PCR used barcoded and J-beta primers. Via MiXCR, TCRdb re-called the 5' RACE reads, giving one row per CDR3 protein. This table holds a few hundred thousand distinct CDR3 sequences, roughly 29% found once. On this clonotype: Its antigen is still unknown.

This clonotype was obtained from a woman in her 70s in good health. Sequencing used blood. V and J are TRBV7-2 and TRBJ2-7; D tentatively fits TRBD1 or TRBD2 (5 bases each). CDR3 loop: CASSTPGRTYEQYF. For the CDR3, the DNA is TGTGCCAGCAGCACACCGGGACGGACCTACGAGCAGTACTTC.